Following are 5 T cell receptor beta chains from one sample sequenced in a study of tumour-infiltrating T cells in Burkitt lymphoma. TCRdb's table, derived via immunoSEQ multiplex PCR, lists solely in-frame clones and lacks some. The table lists roughly 1,300 clones, roughly 13% of them singletons. The sequenced sample consisted of tumor tissue. Receptors originate from a human donor with Burkitt lymphoma.

This clone turned up a few times. V and J are TRBV7-6 and TRBJ2-3; 7 nucleotides agree with TRBD1. The germline V gene encodes CDR1 SGHVS and CDR2 FNYEAQ. The CDR3 extends over 14 amino acids. V lost 7 bases, J lost 3 bases, and 7 bases stayed unmatched. CDR3 in DNA: TGTGCCAGCACCGCGACAGGGAATACAGATACGCAGTATTTT. Translated: CASTATGNTDTQYF.

This chain connects TRBV19 to TRBJ2-1, with 11 bases matching TRBD2. Germline CDR1 LNHDA, CDR2 SQIVND (reference sequence). Unmatched junction bases numbered 1, after V lost 5 bases and J lost 4 bases. CDR3 size: 14 residues. CDR3 protein: CASSSSGGYNEQFF. CDR3 nucleotides: TGTGCCAGTAGTTCTAGCGGGGGGTACAATGAGCAGTTCTTC.

The chain uses TRBV7-2 and TRBJ2-4, with 8 bases identical to TRBD1. The germline gives CDR1 SGHTA, CDR2 FQGNSA. J lost 7 bases, V lost 3 bases, and 14 bases had no gene match. The CDR3 covers 17 residues. The CDR3 reads CASSLEPGGAHGNIQYF. As DNA, the CDR3 is TGTGCCAGCAGCTTGGAACCAGGGGGCGCTCACGGTAACATTCAGTACTTC.

The sample holds a few counts of this clone. The chain links TRBV5-1 to TRBJ2-5; D uncertain. Trimming shortened V by 1 base and J by 1 base, and 11 bases separated the two germline ends. The length of the CDR3 is 15 residues. Germline V gene data show CDR1 as SGHRS and CDR2 as YFSETQ. In nucleotides, the CDR3 is TGCGCCAGCAGCTTGTCTGCCTGGATCCAAGAGACCCAGTACTTC. The encoded protein is CASSLSAWIQETQYF.

The DNA of the CDR3 is TGTGCCAGCAGCTTAGGGGGAGATACGCAGTATTTT. Residues: CASSLGGDTQYF. The chain recombines TRBV11-2 with TRBJ2-3; the D is unclear. This CDR3 has 12 amino acids. Germline V gene sequence: CDR1 SGHAT, CDR2 FQNNGV. Between the trimmed V and J ends, which lost 1 base and 5 bases, there was a span of 4 bases.